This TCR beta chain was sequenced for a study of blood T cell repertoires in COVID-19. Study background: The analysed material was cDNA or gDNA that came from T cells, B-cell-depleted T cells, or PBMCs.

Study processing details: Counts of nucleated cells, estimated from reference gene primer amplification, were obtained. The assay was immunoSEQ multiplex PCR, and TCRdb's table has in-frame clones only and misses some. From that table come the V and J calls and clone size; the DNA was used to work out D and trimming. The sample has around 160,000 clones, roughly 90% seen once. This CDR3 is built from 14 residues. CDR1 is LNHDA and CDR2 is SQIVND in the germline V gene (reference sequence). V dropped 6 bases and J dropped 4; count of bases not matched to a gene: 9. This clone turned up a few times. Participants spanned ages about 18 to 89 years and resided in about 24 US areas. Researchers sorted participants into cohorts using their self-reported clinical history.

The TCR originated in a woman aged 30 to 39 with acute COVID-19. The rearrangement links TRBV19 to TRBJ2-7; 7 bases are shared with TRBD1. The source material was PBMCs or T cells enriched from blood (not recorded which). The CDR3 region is CASSRGTEPYEQYF. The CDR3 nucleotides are TGTGCCAGTAGCCGAGGGACAGAGCCTTACGAGCAGTACTTC.